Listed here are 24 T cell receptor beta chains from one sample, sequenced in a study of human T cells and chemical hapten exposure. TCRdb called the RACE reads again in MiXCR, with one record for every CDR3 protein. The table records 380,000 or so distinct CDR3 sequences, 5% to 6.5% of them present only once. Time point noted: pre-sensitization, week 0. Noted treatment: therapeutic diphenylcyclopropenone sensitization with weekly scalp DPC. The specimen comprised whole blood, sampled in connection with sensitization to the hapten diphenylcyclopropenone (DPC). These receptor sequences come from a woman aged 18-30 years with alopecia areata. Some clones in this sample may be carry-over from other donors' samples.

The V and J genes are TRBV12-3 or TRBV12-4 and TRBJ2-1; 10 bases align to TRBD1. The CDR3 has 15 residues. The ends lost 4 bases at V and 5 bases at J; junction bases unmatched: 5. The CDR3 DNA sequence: TGTGCCAGCAGTTCAGGGACAGGGGCCAACAATGAGCAGTTCTTC. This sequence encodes CASSSGTGANNEQFF.

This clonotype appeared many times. The CDR3 DNA follows: TGTGCCAGCAGTTTTGGGACAGGAGAGGATCAGCCCCAGCATTTT. Translating it yields CASSFGTGEDQPQHF. The chain combines TRBV27 with TRBJ1-5; 8 bases match TRBD1. The V gene end was trimmed by 3 bases and the J gene end by 5 bases; junction bases not matched to a gene: 6. The germline CDR1 and CDR2 sequences are MNHEY and SMNVEV (reference sequence). The CDR3 has 15 amino acids.

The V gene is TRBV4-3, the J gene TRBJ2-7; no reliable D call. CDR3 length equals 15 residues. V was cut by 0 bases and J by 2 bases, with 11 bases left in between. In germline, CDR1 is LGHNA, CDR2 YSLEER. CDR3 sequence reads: CASSQEIQDPYEQYF. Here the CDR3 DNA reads TGCGCCAGCAGCCAAGAGATCCAGGACCCCTACGAGCAGTACTTC.

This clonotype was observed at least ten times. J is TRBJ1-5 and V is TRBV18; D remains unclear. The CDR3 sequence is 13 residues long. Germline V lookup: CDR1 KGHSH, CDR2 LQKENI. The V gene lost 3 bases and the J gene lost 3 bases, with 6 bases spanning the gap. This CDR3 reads CASSPADNQPQHF. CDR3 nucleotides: TGTGCCAGCTCACCGGCGGACAATCAGCCCCAGCATTTT.

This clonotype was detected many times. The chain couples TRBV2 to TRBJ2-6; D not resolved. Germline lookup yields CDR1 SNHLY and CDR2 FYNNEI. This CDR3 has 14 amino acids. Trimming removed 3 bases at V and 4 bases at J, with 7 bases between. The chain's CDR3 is CASSDNRGANVLTF. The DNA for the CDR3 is TGTGCCAGCAGTGATAATAGGGGGGCCAACGTCCTGACTTTC.

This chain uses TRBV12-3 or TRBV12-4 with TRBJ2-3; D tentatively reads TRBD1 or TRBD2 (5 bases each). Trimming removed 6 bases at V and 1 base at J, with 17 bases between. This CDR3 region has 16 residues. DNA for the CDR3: TGTGCCAGCAGCTTCGAGGGGCGGATGCGCACAGATACGCAGTATTTT. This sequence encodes CASSFEGRMRTDTQYF.

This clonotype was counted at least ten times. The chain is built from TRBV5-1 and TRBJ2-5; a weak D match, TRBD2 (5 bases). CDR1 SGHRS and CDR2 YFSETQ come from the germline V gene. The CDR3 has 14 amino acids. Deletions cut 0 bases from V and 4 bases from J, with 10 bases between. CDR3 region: CASSLGGVGETQYF. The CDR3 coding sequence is TGCGCCAGCAGCTTGGGGGGAGTTGGAGAGACCCAGTACTTC.

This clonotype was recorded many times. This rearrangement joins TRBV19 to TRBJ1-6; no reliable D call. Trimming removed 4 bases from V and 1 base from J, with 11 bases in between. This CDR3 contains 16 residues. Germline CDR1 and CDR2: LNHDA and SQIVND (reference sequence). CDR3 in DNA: TGTGCCAGTAGTAAAGGGAAGAATTCCTATAATTCACCCCTCCACTTT. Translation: CASSKGKNSYNSPLHF.

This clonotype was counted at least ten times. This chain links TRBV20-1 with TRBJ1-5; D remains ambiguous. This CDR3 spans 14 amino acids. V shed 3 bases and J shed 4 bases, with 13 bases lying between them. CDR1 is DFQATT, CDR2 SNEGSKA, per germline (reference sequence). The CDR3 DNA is TGCAGTGCTAGGACGTCGCGGGAAAATCAGCCCCAGCATTTT. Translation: CSARTSRENQPQHF.

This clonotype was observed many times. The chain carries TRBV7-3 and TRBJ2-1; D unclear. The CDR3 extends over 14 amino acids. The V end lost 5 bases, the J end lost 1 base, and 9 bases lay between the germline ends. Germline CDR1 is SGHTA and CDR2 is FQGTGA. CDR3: CASSPDTSYNEQFF. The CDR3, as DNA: TGTGCCAGCAGCCCCGACACATCCTACAATGAGCAGTTCTTC.

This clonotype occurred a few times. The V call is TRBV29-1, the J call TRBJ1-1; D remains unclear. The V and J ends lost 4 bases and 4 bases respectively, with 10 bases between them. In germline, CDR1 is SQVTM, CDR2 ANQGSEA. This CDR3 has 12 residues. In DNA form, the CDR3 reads TGCAGCGTTGCTCCCCTGATCACTGAAGCTTTCTTT. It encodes CSVAPLITEAFF.

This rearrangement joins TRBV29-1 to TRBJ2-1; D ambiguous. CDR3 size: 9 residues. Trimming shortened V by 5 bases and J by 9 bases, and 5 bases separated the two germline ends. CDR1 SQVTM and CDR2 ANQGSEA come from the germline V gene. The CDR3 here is CSVSSEQFF. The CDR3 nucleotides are TGCAGCGTTTCCAGTGAGCAGTTCTTC.

The CDR3 DNA reads as TGTGCCAGCAGTTTAGCGGGGGCCCTTTCCGTACACACCGGGGAGCTGTTTTTT. Translated, it gives CASSLAGALSVHTGELFF. The rearrangement uses TRBV6-2 or TRBV6-3 and TRBJ2-2; TRBD2 matches at 9 bases. CDR1 and CDR2 from the germline V gene are MNHEY and SVGEGT. With 4 bases clipped from V and 3 bases from J, the junction kept 12 bases outside the gene matches. The CDR3 totals 18 residues.

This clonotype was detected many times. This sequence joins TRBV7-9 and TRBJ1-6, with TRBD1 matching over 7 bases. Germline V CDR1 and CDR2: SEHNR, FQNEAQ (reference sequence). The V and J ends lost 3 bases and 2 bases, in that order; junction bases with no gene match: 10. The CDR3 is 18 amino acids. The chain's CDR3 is CASSLGQFARTYNSPLHF. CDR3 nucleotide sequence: TGTGCCAGCAGCTTGGGACAGTTCGCTCGGACCTATAATTCACCCCTCCACTTT.

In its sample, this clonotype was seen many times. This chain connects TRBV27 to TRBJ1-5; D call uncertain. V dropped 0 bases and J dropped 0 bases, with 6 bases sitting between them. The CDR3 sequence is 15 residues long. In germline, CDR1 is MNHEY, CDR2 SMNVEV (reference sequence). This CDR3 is CASSLSFDSNQPQHF. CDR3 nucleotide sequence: TGTGCCAGCAGTTTATCATTCGATAGCAATCAGCCCCAGCATTTT.

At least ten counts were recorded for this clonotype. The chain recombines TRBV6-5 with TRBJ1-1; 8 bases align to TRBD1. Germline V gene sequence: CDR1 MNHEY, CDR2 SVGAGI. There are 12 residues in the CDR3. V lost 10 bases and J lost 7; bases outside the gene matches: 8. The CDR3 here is CATLDRVDEAFF. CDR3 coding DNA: TGTGCCACCCTGGACAGGGTTGATGAAGCTTTCTTT.

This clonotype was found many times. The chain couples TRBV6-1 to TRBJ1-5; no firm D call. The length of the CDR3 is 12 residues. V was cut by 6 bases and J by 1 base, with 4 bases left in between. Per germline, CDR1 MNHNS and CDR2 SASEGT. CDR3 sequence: CASRDSNQPQHF. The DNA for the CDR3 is TGTGCCAGCAGGGACAGCAATCAGCCCCAGCATTTT.

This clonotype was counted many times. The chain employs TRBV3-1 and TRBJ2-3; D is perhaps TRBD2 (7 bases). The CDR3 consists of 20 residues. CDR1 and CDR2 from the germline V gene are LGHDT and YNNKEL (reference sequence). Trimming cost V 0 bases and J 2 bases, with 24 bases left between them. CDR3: CASSQDWEGGLWYDTDTQYF. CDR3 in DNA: TGTGCCAGCAGCCAAGATTGGGAGGGGGGGCTCTGGTACGACACAGATACGCAGTATTTT.

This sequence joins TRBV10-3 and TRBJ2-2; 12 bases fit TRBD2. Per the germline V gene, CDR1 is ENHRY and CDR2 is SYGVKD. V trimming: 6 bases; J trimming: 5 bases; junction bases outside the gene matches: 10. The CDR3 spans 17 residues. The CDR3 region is CAISSTSGGARTGELFF. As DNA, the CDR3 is TGTGCCATCAGCTCGACTAGCGGGGGCGCGAGGACCGGGGAGCTGTTTTTT.

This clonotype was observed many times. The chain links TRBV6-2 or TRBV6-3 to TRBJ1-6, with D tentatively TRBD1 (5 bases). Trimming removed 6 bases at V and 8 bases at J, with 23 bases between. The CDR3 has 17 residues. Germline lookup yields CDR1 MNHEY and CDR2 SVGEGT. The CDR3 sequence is CASSRRSNRRGDSPLHF. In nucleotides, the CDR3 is TGTGCCAGCAGCCGTCGAAGCAACAGGCGCGGGGATTCACCCCTCCACTTT.

The CDR3 nucleotides are TGTGCCACCAGTGTCCGGTCGGGACTAGCCCTCTACGAGCAGTACTTC. Translation gives CATSVRSGLALYEQYF. The gene calls are TRBV24-1 and TRBJ2-7; 9 positions match TRBD2. The germline V gene has CDR1 KGHDR and CDR2 SFDVKD. CDR3 length equals 16 residues. J gave up 3 bases and V 5 bases, and 10 bases lay outside the gene matches.

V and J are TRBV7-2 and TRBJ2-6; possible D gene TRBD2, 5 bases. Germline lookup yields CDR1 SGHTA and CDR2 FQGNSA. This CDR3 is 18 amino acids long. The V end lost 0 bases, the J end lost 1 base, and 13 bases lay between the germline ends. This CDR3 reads CASSLAPGRASGANVLTF. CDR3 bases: TGTGCCAGCAGCTTAGCCCCGGGAAGGGCGTCTGGGGCCAACGTCCTGACTTTC.

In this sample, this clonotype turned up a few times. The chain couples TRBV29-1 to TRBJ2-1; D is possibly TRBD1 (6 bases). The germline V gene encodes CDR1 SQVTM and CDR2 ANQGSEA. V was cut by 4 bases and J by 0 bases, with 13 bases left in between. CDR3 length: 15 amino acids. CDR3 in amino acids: CSVAPGHSSYNEQFF. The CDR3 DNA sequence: TGCAGCGTTGCCCCGGGACATAGCTCCTACAATGAGCAGTTCTTC.

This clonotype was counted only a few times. CDR3 loop: CASSQEPRDTQYF. The CDR3, as DNA: TGTGCCAGCAGCCAAGAACCCCGAGATACGCAGTATTTT. This chain uses TRBV4-2 with TRBJ2-3; D unclear. Trimming took off 0 bases at V and 5 bases at J, with 6 bases between the two ends. The CDR3 is 13 amino acids. Germline V gene data show CDR1 as LGHNA and CDR2 as YNFKEQ.